The subject of this entry is one T cell receptor (beta chain). It is likely a read error, because the conserved phenylalanine at the end of the CDR3 is missing. The CDR3 covers 13 residues. Germline-derived CDR1 and CDR2 are SQVTM and ANQGSEA. Unsorted bulk tissue of about 19-33 mg yielded co-extracted RNA and DNA. The patients lived with chronic HBV infection and had not yet received any treatment. This sample is part of a study of tumor-infiltrating lymphocytes in primary liver carcinoma. cDNA specific to TCR beta was made from approximately 0.55 ug of total RNA, with a constant-region primer employed for priming. For TCR beta, libraries were produced by three nested multiplex PCR rounds using slightly modified ARM-PCR. The study ran its first two PCR rounds for nine to eleven cycles each, using TRBV1-TRBV30 forward primers and a C-beta reverse primer. TCRdb re-analysed the multiplex PCR reads in MiXCR, keeping a single row per CDR3 protein. The sample shows 100,000 to 120,000 distinct CDR3 sequences, about four fifths of them seen only once.

The clonotype was recovered from a man in his forties or fifties with primary liver carcinoma and hepatitis B virus infection. The V and J genes are TRBV29-1 and TRBJ2-2; TRBD2 is a possible D gene (6 bases). The specimen sequenced was liver tumor tissue from sampling region 3. Described subset: tumor region T3, left-lateral pole. The CDR3 bases are TGCAGCGTTATCCCGACAGACACCGGGGGGCTGTTTTTG. It specifies CSVIPTDTGGLFL.